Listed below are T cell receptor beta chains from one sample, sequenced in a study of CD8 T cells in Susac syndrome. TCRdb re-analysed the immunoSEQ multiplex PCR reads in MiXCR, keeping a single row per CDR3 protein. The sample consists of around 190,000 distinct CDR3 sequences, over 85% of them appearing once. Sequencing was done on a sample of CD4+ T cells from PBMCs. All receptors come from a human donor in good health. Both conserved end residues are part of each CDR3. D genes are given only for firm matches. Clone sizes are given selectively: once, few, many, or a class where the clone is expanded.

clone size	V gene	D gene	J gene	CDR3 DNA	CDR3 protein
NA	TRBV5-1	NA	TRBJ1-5	TGCGCCAGCAGCTTGCGGCCAATTGGGGGCGGCTTCAATCAGCCCCAGCATTTT	CASSLRPIGGGFNQPQHF
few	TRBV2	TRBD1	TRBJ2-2	TGTGCCAGCAGCTTGGGACAGGGGGCCGGGGAGCTGTTTTTT	CASSLGQGAGELFF
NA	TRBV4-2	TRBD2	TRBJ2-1	TGTGCCAGCAGCCAACGAACAACTAGCGGGGGGTTCGATGAGCAGTTCTTC	CASSQRTTSGGFDEQFF
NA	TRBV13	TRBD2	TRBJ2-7	TGTGCCAGCAGCCGAGGGAGGGGCGACGAGCAGTACTTC	CASSRGRGDEQYF
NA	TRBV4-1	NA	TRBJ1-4	TGCGCCAGCAGCCCCCGGGATCCCAATGAAAAACTGTTTTTT	CASSPRDPNEKLFF
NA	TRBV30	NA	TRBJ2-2	TGTGCCTGGAGTGTGATCAGGGCCGGGGAGCTGTTTTTT	CAWSVIRAGELFF
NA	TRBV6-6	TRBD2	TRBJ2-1	TGTGCCAGCAGTGGCGGACTAGCGGGGTCCGGGGATGAGCAGTTCTTC	CASSGGLAGSGDEQFF
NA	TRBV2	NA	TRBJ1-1	TGTGCCAGCACTCTAGAAGGCACTGAAGCTTTCTTT	CASTLEGTEAFF
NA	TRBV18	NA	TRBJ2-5	TGTGCCAGCTCACCCAAGGGCGCGGGACAGACCCAGTACTTC	CASSPKGAGQTQYF
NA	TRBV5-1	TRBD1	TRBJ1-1	TGCGCCAGCAGCTCCGCCGGGACAGGGAAAACTGAAGCTTTCTTT	CASSSAGTGKTEAFF
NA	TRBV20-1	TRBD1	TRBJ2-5	TGCAGTGCTAGATGGGGCAGGGGGCTAGAGACCCAGTACTTC	CSARWGRGLETQYF
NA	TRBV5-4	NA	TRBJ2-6	TGTGCCAGCCGTTATGGGCACTCTGGGGCCAACGTCCTGACTTTC	CASRYGHSGANVLTF
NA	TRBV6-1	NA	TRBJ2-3	TGTGCCAGCAGTGAAATCAGAGGGAGTACGCAGTATTTT	CASSEIRGSTQYF
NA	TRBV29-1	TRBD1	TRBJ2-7	TGCAGCGTTCTTGGAACGGACAGGGGAAGTTACGAGCAGTACTTC	CSVLGTDRGSYEQYF
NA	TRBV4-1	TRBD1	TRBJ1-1	TGCGCCAGCAGCCCCTCAGGGGGGCGTCCTCCCGAAGCTTTCTTT	CASSPSGGRPPEAFF
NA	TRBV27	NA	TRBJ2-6	TGTGCCAGCAGTTCCCCCACTAGAGGCGCGGCTGGGGCCAACGTCCTGACTTTC	CASSSPTRGAAGANVLTF
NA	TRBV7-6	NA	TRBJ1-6	TGTGCCAGCAGCTTGTCCAGGGTCGATTCACCCCTCCACTTT	CASSLSRVDSPLHF
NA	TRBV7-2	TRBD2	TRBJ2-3	TGTGCCAGCAGCCCGGGGGGAAGGGGACGGAGGACAGATACGCAGTATTTT	CASSPGGRGRRTDTQYF
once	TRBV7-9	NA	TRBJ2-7	TGTGCCAGCAGCCGTCGATCGGGGGCGAGGGACGAGCAGTACTTC	CASSRRSGARDEQYF
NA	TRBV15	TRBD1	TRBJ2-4	TGTGCCACCAGTAGGCAGGGGGCAGCGAACATTCAGTACTTC	CATSRQGAANIQYF
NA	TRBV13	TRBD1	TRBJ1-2	TGTGCCAGCAGCGAGGGACAGGGGAAAAGTCGGGGCTACACCTTC	CASSEGQGKSRGYTF
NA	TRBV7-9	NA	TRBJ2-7	TGTGCCAGCAGCTTAAACGGGCAGTACTTC	CASSLNGQYF
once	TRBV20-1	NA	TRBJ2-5	TGCAGTGCTAGTCGAGGGGTCGAGACCCAGTACTTC	CSASRGVETQYF
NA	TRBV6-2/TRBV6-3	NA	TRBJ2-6	TGTGCCAGCATTCCTTGGGCGGGGGCGCATGGGGCCAACGTCCTGACTTTC	CASIPWAGAHGANVLTF
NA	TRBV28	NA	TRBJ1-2	TGTGCCAGCACATCGGGGGCTTTAAACTATGGCTACACCTTC	CASTSGALNYGYTF
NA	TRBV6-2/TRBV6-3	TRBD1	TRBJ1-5	TGTGCCAGCAGTTACTCGAGGCAGGGGGCCTCTAGACCCTATCAGCCCCAGCATTTT	CASSYSRQGASRPYQPQHF
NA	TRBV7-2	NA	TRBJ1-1	TGTGCCAGCAGCTCGAAGACTGAAGCTTTCTTT	CASSSKTEAFF
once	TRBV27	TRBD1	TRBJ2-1	TGTGCCAGCAGCTGGGGACAGGCCCGCAATGAGCAGTTCTTC	CASSWGQARNEQFF
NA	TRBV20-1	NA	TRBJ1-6	TGCAGTTTCAGGGGAGCTACCTATAATTCACCCCTCCACTTT	CSFRGATYNSPLHF
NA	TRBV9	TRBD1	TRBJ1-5	TGTGCCAGCAGCGCACCACTGACCGGACAGGGCCATGATCAGCCCCAGCATTTT	CASSAPLTGQGHDQPQHF
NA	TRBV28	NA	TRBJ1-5	TGTGCCAGCACGGACCCACCTAATCAGCCCCAGCATTTT	CASTDPPNQPQHF
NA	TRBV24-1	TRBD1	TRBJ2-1	TGTGCCACCGGGCCCAGGACAGGGTTCGACAATGAGCAGTTCTTC	CATGPRTGFDNEQFF
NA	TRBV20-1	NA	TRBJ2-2	TGCAGTGCTAGACTCCCCCAAGGTTTCACCGGGGAGCTGTTTTTT	CSARLPQGFTGELFF
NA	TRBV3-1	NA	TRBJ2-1	TGTGCCAGCAGCGCCCGGGGGCGAGGAGACAATGTGCAGTTCTTC	CASSARGRGDNVQFF
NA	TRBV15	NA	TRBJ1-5	TGTGCCACCAGCCCCATGGGGGGGGTCAATCAGCCCCAGCATTTT	CATSPMGGVNQPQHF
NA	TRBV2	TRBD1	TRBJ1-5	TGTGCCAGCAGCGTCGGACAGGGGGGAGGCAATCAGCCCCAGCATTTT	CASSVGQGGGNQPQHF
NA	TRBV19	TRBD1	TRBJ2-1	TGTGCCAGTAGTATAGACGGGACAGGGGATGGTGAGCAGTTCTTC	CASSIDGTGDGEQFF
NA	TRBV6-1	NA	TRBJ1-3	TGTGCCAGCAGCCCACTCGGCCAGGGCTCTGGAAACACCATATATTTT	CASSPLGQGSGNTIYF
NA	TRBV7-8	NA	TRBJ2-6	TGTGCCAGCAGCTTAGTAGCGGGACAGGGAACCAACGTCCTGACTTTC	CASSLVAGQGTNVLTF
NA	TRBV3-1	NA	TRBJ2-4	TGTGCCAGCAGCCAAGAGGGGACACCCGTAGCCAAAAACATTCAGTACTTC	CASSQEGTPVAKNIQYF
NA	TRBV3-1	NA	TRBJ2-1	TGTGCCAGCAGCCAAGTTAGGGCCGGTGAGCAGTTCTTC	CASSQVRAGEQFF
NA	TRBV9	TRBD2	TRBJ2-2	TGTGCCAGCAGCGATACGGGGGGAAACACCGGGGAGCTGTTTTTT	CASSDTGGNTGELFF
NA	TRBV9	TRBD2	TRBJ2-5	TGTGCCAGCAGCCCACTAGCGGGGCCCCAAGAGACCCAGTACTTC	CASSPLAGPQETQYF
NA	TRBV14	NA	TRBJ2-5	TGTGCCAGCAGCCAGCCATGGAAGGGGATCGGCGAGACCCAGTACTTC	CASSQPWKGIGETQYF
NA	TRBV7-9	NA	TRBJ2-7	TGTGCCAGCACCCCGAATTACGAGCAGTACTTC	CASTPNYEQYF
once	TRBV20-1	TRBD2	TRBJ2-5	TGCAGTGCCCCGGATGGCGGGAGAGAGACCCAGTACTTC	CSAPDGGRETQYF
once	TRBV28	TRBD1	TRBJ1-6	TGTGCCAGCAGTCCCGGGACAGCTTATAATTCACCCCTCCACTTT	CASSPGTAYNSPLHF
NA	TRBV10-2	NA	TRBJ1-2	TGCGCCAGCAGTGAGTTTAAGTTAGGCTACACCTTC	CASSEFKLGYTF
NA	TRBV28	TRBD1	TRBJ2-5	TGTGCCAGCAGTATCGGACAGGGGAGAAGGGAGACCCAGTACTTC	CASSIGQGRRETQYF
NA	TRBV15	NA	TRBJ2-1	TGTGCCACCAGCCGCCCGGGACAGCGGGTGAATGAGCAGTTCTTC	CATSRPGQRVNEQFF
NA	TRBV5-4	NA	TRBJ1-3	TGTGCCAGCAGCTTTGGTGTCTCTGGAAACACCATATATTTT	CASSFGVSGNTIYF
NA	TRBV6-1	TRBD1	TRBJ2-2	TGTGCCAGCTCGTGGTTTCGCGGACAGGGCAACACCGGGGAGCTGTTTTTT	CASSWFRGQGNTGELFF
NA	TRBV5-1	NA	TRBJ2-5	TGCGCCAGCAGCTCCAGTACAGGGTACCAAGAGACCCAGTACTTC	CASSSSTGYQETQYF
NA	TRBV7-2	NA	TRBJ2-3	TGTGCCAGCAGCTTAGCGGTCGGGGCGCAGTATTTT	CASSLAVGAQYF
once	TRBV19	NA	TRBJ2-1	TGTGCCAGTAGTTTCACATGGACGGGAAGCTCCTACAATGAGCAGTTCTTC	CASSFTWTGSSYNEQFF
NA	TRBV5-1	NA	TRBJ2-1	TGCGCCAGCAGCTCAATTTCAGGGGGGGACTCCTACAATGAGCAGTTCTTC	CASSSISGGDSYNEQFF
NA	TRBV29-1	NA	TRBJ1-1	TGCAGCGTTTCAGAGGCTGAAGCTTTCTTT	CSVSEAEAFF